This record concerns one T cell receptor beta chain sequence. This entry is derived from a study of shared clonotypes between healthy human individuals. The table came from immunoSEQ multiplex PCR; TCRdb's copy has only in-frame clones and leaves some out. The sample lists about 1.1 million clones, about 80% occurring once. The trim removed 11 bases at V and 0 bases at J, leaving 7 bases unmatched. This CDR3 is built from 13 residues. Germline CDR1 is MDHEN and CDR2 is SYDVKM. This TCR was recovered from a man aged 18 to 30 in good health. Some clones in this sample may be carry-over from other donors' samples. Source material: memory CD4+ T cells from PBMCs. Indicated subset: CD45RA-negative fraction. The rearrangement joins TRBV28 to TRBJ2-7; 7 bases agree with TRBD1. CDR3 DNA sequence: TGTGCCTCAAGGGGGCCCCTCTCCTACGAGCAGTACTTC. Amino acids: CASRGPLSYEQYF.